This record covers a single T cell receptor (beta chain). The clone's antigen remains unknown. The sample holds no much larger clone one base away, and base qualities are not on file. Collaborating institutions collected whole blood in K2EDTA tubes following their own protocols. For TCRbeta analysis, collaborators shipped samples as frozen whole blood, isolated PBMCs, or DNA extracted from either of those sample types. The data derive from a study of blood T cell repertoires in COVID-19 (dated by TCRdb to 2020 to 2021). About the investigation overall: Samples covering the acute and convalescent phases of COVID-19 were provided by collaborators in the United States, Italy and Spain. The repertoires were released in a freely available public database intended as a resource for research on the immune response to SARS-CoV-2. The samples were drawn from the first 160 participants of the ongoing ImmuneRACE study and from 1,254 subjects provided by 6 global collaborators. Sample metadata almost always included a de-identified subject ID, COVID-19 status, age in years and sex. Where HLA class I and class II types were available, the types were taken from metadata supplied by the sample provider, not from assay-based typing. The material from the prospective study consisted of cDNA or gDNA derived from T cells, B-cell-depleted T cells, or PBMCs. Deeply sampled blood TCRbeta repertoires from subjects exposed to, actively infected with, or recovered from COVID-19 were included in the dataset.

TCRbeta CDR3 regions were amplified from genomic DNA using the immunoSEQ Assay, a bias-controlled multiplex PCR. The authors' analysis ran thus. Nucleated cell counts per sample were estimated from amplification of reference gene primers within the assay. To quantify the absolute abundance of each unique TCRbeta CDR3 rearrangement, sequence reads were collapsed and filtered. For each sample, productive Simpson clonality was calculated by taking the square root of Simpson's diversity index across productive rearrangements. In TCRdb, the immuneACCESS table is reduced to in-frame sequences with V and J assigned. These tables do not hold every clone; where another copy was compared, an unresolved V gene accounts for under half, and the others remain unexplained. The DNA gave D and trimming, while V, J and clone size come from that table. The sample profile shows roughly 40,000 clones; about 88% of them were found once. The ten most abundant clones make up approximately 20% of the sample.

Here is what the overall study found, with its caveats: The amount of clinical and demographic metadata varied by source and participant and was provided uncurated.

In the germline V gene (reference sequence), CDR1 corresponds to SGHNT and CDR2 to YYREEE. V and J lose 0 bases and 11 bases, and a span of 18 bases separates them. Spanning cysteine to phenylalanine, the CDR3 consists of 15 amino acids. Only CDR3 DNA remains: 45 bases, in frame from the first base. The specimen was peripheral blood. The sequence derives from a man in his fifties or sixties in a cohort sampled during active COVID-19. The chain is encoded by TRBV5-4 joined to TRBJ1-3; the D gene is unclear. This receptor carries the CDR3 CASSLAPAPGEAIYF. At the DNA level, the sequence is TGTGCCAGCAGCTTGGCGCCAGCCCCCGGAGAGGCCATATATTTT.